The 22 T cell receptor beta chains below come from one sample, sequenced in a study of beta chain features in type 1 diabetes. The whole isolated RNA underwent reverse transcription, so sequencing captured expressed TCRB transcripts. Assay used: immunoSEQ multiplex PCR; TCRdb lists only in-frame clones, some missing. The top ten hold 4% of the sample, which has about 240,000 clones, 25% to 30% seen once. What was sequenced was central memory CD4+ T cells from blood. The receptor source for this set is a man younger than 40 in good health.

This clone was counted between two and nine times. The chain recombines TRBV14 with TRBJ2-7, with D possibly being TRBD1 or TRBD2 (6 bases each). Germline V CDR1 and CDR2: SGHDN, FVKESK. CDR3 length: 17 amino acids. Trimming cost V 0 bases and J 2 bases, with 17 bases left between them. CDR3 in amino acids: CASSQERRGMSTYEQYF. CDR3 nucleotide sequence: TGTGCCAGCAGCCAAGAAAGGAGGGGGATGAGCACCTACGAGCAGTACTTC.

This clone came up many times. The genes are TRBV5-6 and TRBJ2-7, with 7 nucleotides matching TRBD1. V shed 4 bases and J 8 bases; nucleotides not matched to a gene: 6. The CDR3 extends over 12 amino acids. Germline CDR1 SGHDT, CDR2 YYEEEE. CDR3 in amino acids: CASSATGDQQYF. The CDR3 region has the DNA TGTGCCAGCAGCGCCACAGGGGATCAGCAGTACTTC.

There are a few counts of this clone. The chain couples TRBV7-9 to TRBJ2-7, with D unresolved. The CDR3 has 13 residues. Germline V gene lookup returns CDR1 SEHNR and CDR2 FQNEAQ (reference sequence). The V and J ends lost 5 bases and 4 bases respectively, with 12 bases between them. CDR3 amino acids: CASSQWSSYEQYF. CDR3 nucleotide sequence: TGTGCCAGCAGCCAGTGGTCCAGTTACGAGCAGTACTTC.

Only a few counts were recorded for this clone. The chain employs TRBV23-1 and TRBJ1-3; D uncertain. TRBV23-1 is given ORF status, its function remaining uncertain. The CDR3 length is 16 residues. V was cut by 4 bases and J by 0 bases, with 13 bases left in between. CDR3 loop: CASSLGSGLSGNTIYF. The CDR3 DNA sequence: TGCGCCAGCAGTCTGGGCAGCGGCCTCTCTGGAAACACCATATATTTT.

The chain carries TRBV18 and TRBJ2-7; TRBD1 agrees at 10 bases. This CDR3 spans 14 amino acids. Germline V CDR1 and CDR2: KGHSH, LQKENI. With V trimmed by 5 bases and J by 7 bases, 8 bases remained unmatched. The CDR3 region is CASSGETGGNEQYF. Written as DNA, the CDR3 is TGTGCCAGCTCAGGCGAGACAGGGGGCAATGAGCAGTACTTC.

The gene calls are TRBV7-2 and TRBJ2-6; 12 bases agree with TRBD1. This CDR3 has 18 residues. Germline V gene sequence: CDR1 SGHTA, CDR2 FQGNSA. Unmatched junction bases numbered 10, after V lost 5 bases and J lost 5 bases. The CDR3 DNA is TGTGCCAGCAGCGCAAGGGGACAGGGGGCGCCGAGGGCCAACGTCCTGACTTTC. It is translated as CASSARGQGAPRANVLTF.

CDR3 in DNA: TGTGCCAGCAGGGTAAGCGGGACCTCCTACAATGAGCAGTTCTTC. It translates to CASRVSGTSYNEQFF. The genes are TRBV28 and TRBJ2-1, with 7 bases identical to TRBD2. Trimming took 6 bases from V and 0 from J; bases not matched to a gene: 5. CDR3 length: 15 residues. Germline loops: CDR1 MDHEN, CDR2 SYDVKM.

This clone was observed once. The gene calls are TRBV7-9 and TRBJ2-3, with 7 bases matching TRBD1. This CDR3 comprises 15 residues. J lost 4 bases, V lost 1 base, and 5 bases had no gene match. CDR1 is SEHNR, CDR2 FQNEAQ, per germline (reference sequence). The CDR3 protein is CASSLETGNSDTQYF. The CDR3 DNA reads TGTGCCAGCAGCTTAGAGACAGGGAACTCAGATACGCAGTATTTT.

This clone has just one count. This rearrangement joins TRBV7-2 to TRBJ1-5, with D perhaps TRBD1 (5 bases). The CDR3 loop spans 12 amino acids. The germline V and J ends were trimmed by 3 bases and 6 bases, with 6 bases remaining between them. The germline gives CDR1 SGHTA, CDR2 FQGNSA. CDR3 amino acids: CASSFRAQPQHF. In DNA, the CDR3 is TGTGCCAGCAGCTTCAGGGCTCAGCCCCAGCATTTT.

The CDR3 loop reads CASSSESSGLYNEQFF. The CDR3 nucleotides are TGCGCCAGCAGCTCCGAATCTAGCGGGCTATACAATGAGCAGTTCTTC. The J gene is TRBJ2-1, the V gene TRBV5-1; 8 nucleotides align to TRBD2. The CDR3 has 16 residues. Germline CDR1 is SGHRS and CDR2 is YFSETQ. The V segment lost 3 bases and the J segment 4 bases; nucleotides outside the gene matches: 9.

As to this clone: This sequence may be a read error, since a much larger clone differs from it by one base. The V and J genes are TRBV7-9 and TRBJ2-7; possibly TRBD2 for D (6 bases). V dropped 5 bases and J dropped 4 bases, with 9 bases sitting between them. Germline CDR1 reads SEHNR; CDR2 reads FQNEAQ (reference sequence). This CDR3 comprises 12 residues. This chain's CDR3 is CASSQTSYEQYF. Written as DNA, the CDR3 is TGTGCCAGCAGCCAGACTAGTTACGAGCAGTACTTC.

The V gene is TRBV28, the J gene TRBJ2-7, with TRBD1 identical over 9 bases. There are 15 residues in the CDR3. Germline CDR1 is MDHEN and CDR2 is SYDVKM. Germline trimming cut 6 bases from V and 11 bases from J; bases unmatched to any gene: 17. This CDR3 reads CASSWDRVGVGQKYF. The CDR3 DNA sequence: TGTGCCAGCAGCTGGGACAGGGTAGGTGTGGGCCAAAAGTACTTC.

This clone was seen more than once but under ten times. The chain couples TRBV7-2 to TRBJ2-3, with TRBD2 matching over 7 bases. The junction had 11 bases not matched to a gene; V was cut back by 5 bases and J by 6 bases. The CDR3 runs to 15 residues. Looked up from germline, CDR1 is SGHTA and CDR2 is FQGNSA. The CDR3 sequence: CASSPYHRGEDTQYF. CDR3 in DNA: TGTGCCAGCAGCCCGTATCACCGGGGGGAGGATACGCAGTATTTT.

There are a few counts of this clone. The chain joins TRBV4-3 to TRBJ2-1; 9 positions agree with TRBD2. The germline V gene encodes CDR1 LGHNA and CDR2 YSLEER. The junction had 12 bases not matched to a gene; V was cut back by 1 base and J by 8 bases. The CDR3 runs to 17 residues. The chain's CDR3 is CASSQGASGIPRDEQFF. The DNA of the CDR3 is TGCGCCAGCAGCCAAGGTGCTAGCGGGATCCCACGGGATGAGCAGTTCTTC.

This chain joins TRBV14 and TRBJ1-4, with D unresolved. The CDR3 has 14 amino acids. V shed 6 bases and J shed 4 bases, with 12 bases lying between them. CDR1 SGHDN and CDR2 FVKESK come from the germline V gene. The CDR3 is CASSDNSGNEKLFF. DNA for the CDR3: TGTGCCAGCAGTGATAATAGCGGTAATGAAAAACTGTTTTTT.

The V call is TRBV19, the J call TRBJ1-3, with D possibly matching TRBD1 (5 bases). The CDR3 is made up of 14 amino acids. V shed 7 bases and J shed 5 bases, with 15 bases lying between them. CDR1 is LNHDA and CDR2 is SQIVND in the germline V gene (reference sequence). The CDR3 sequence is CASNPREHRNTIYF. Written as DNA, the CDR3 is TGTGCCAGTAACCCCAGGGAACATCGAAACACCATATATTTT.

About this clone: A much larger clone sits a single nucleotide away, making a read error possible. The chain links TRBV11-2 to TRBJ2-5; D not resolved. V gave up 2 bases and J gave up 5 bases, with 6 bases separating them. CDR3 size: 12 residues. Germline lookup yields CDR1 SGHAT and CDR2 FQNNGV. CDR3: CASSLSRETQYF. The CDR3 DNA reads as TGTGCCAGCAGCTTAAGCCGGGAGACCCAGTACTTC.

To note about this clone: Just one base apart from a much larger clone, this may be a read error. The genes are TRBV30 and TRBJ1-2, with D unresolved. Germline values: CDR1 GTSNPN, CDR2 SVGIG (reference sequence). The V and J ends lost 0 bases and 4 bases respectively, with 6 bases between them. This CDR3 is built from 12 residues. As DNA, the CDR3 is TGTGCCTGGAGTGTAAGGGTCTATGGCTACACCTTC. Its protein product is CAWSVRVYGYTF.

The rearrangement uses TRBV7-2 and TRBJ2-7, with TRBD2 identical over 9 bases. The V and J ends lost 4 bases and 3 bases, in that order; junction bases with no gene match: 7. The germline V gene encodes CDR1 SGHTA and CDR2 FQGNSA. The CDR3 sequence is 15 residues long. CDR3 in amino acids: CASSSSRTSVYEQYF. DNA for the CDR3: TGTGCCAGCAGCTCTTCTCGGACTAGCGTCTACGAGCAGTACTTC.

This clone was detected only a few times. The junction shows a germline mismatch at one end, possibly a read error. The J gene is TRBJ2-7, the V gene TRBV6-6, with a possible D match to TRBD2 (7 bases). Germline V gene lookup returns CDR1 MNHNY and CDR2 SVGAGI (reference sequence). The CDR3 is 14 amino acids. The CDR3 nucleotides read TGTGCCTGCAGACTGGGGGGGGCCGACGCTGAGCAGTACTTC. Translation: CACRLGGADAEQYF.

The chain carries TRBV2 and TRBJ2-1; 9 bases align to TRBD1. V lost 7 bases, J lost 8 bases, and 9 bases stayed unmatched. The CDR3 spans 14 residues. Per the germline V gene, CDR1 is SNHLY and CDR2 is FYNNEI. The CDR3 DNA reads as TGTGCCAGCACAACCGGGACAGGGATCTATGAGCAGTTCTTC. It specifies CASTTGTGIYEQFF.

This clone appeared a few times. This chain uses TRBV29-1 with TRBJ2-1, with a tentative D call TRBD1 (5 bases). The CDR3 totals 15 residues. V was cut by 6 bases and J by 2 bases, with 17 bases left in between. CDR1 is SQVTM and CDR2 is ANQGSEA in the germline V gene. The CDR3 region has the DNA TGCAGCGTCCTCCCAAGGGGATTTACCTACAATGAGCAGTTCTTC. As protein: CSVLPRGFTYNEQFF.